Sequencing of this TCR beta chain was carried out in a study of blood T cells in healthy people across ages. Overall study findings and caveats: Diversity estimated from one million T cells was considered an underestimate.

Using a J-beta primer mix together with a sample-barcoded 5' primer, a second PCR was run for roughly 7 to 11 cycles. MiXCR, run by TCRdb on the 5' RACE reads, gives a single entry per CDR3 protein. The top ten hold around 23% of the sample, which has some 1.8 million distinct CDR3 sequences, roughly two fifths seen once. Researchers report isolating at least 6 million PBMCs per sample. Per individual sample, total RNA of at least 5.5 micrograms was extracted. This clonotype came up a few times. No antigen is known for it. The CDR3 has 16 amino acids. Trimming removed 4 bases at V and 5 bases at J, with 21 bases between. Germline CDR1 reads SGDLS; CDR2 reads YYNGEE.

The sequence derives from a human donor in good health. Specimen: blood. V gene TRBV9 combines with J gene TRBJ1-2; TRBD1 is a possible D gene (6 bases). The CDR3 sequence: CASSPLTGPKDYGYTF. CDR3 DNA sequence: TGTGCCAGCAGCCCTTTGACAGGCCCGAAGGATTATGGCTACACCTTC.